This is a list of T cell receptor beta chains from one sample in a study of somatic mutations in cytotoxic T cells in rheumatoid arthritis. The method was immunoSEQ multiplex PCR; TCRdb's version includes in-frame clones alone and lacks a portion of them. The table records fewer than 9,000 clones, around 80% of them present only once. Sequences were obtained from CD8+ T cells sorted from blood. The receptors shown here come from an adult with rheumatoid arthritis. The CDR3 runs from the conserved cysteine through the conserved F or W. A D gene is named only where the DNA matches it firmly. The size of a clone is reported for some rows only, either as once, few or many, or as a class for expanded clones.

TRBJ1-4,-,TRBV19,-,CASSIRTGYEKLFF,TGTGCCAGTAGTATTCGAACAGGATATGAAAAACTGTTTTTT
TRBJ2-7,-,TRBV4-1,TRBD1,CASSLGQGGTYEQYF,TGCGCCAGCAGCCTGGGACAGGGTGGCACCTACGAGCAGTACTTC
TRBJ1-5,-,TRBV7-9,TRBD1,CASSLSGTGDNQPQHF,TGTGCCAGCAGCTTAAGCGGGACAGGAGACAATCAGCCCCAGCATTTT
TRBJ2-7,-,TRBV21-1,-,CASSKAAGGPYEQYF,TGTGCCAGCAGCAAAGCTGCGGGGGGGCCCTACGAGCAGTACTTC
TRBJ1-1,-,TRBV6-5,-,CASSYRLAPEAFF,TGTGCCAGCAGTTACCGGCTGGCCCCTGAAGCTTTCTTT
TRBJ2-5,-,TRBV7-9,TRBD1,CASSRGDRLFRETQYF,TGTGCCAGCAGCCGCGGGGACAGGTTATTCAGGGAGACCCAGTACTTC
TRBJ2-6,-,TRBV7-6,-,CASSLAAGARSGANVLTF,TGTGCCAGCAGCTTAGCCGCAGGCGCTCGCTCTGGGGCCAACGTCCTGACTTTC
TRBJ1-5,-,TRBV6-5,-,CASSYTLNQPQHF,TGTGCCAGCAGTTACACACTAAATCAGCCCCAGCATTTT
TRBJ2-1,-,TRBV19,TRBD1,CASSIRPGTGRSNEQFF,TGTGCCAGTAGTATTCGACCCGGGACAGGGAGGAGCAATGAGCAGTTCTTC
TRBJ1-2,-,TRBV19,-,CASSMPGRIFYGYTF,TGTGCCAGTAGTATGCCGGGACGGATTTTCTATGGCTACACCTTC
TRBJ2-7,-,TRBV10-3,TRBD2,CAISGGEGEQYF,TGTGCCATCAGTGGAGGGGAGGGCGAGCAGTACTTC
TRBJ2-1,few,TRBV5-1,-,CASSPRSRSGDEQFF,TGCGCCAGCAGTCCCAGGTCCCGGTCGGGGGATGAGCAGTTCTTC
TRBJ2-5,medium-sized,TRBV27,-,CASSLSGGRVQETQYF,TGTGCCAGCAGTTTATCAGGCGGCCGGGTCCAAGAGACCCAGTACTTC
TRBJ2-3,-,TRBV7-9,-,CASSLGPSASTDTQYF,TGTGCCAGCAGCTTAGGGCCATCGGCGAGCACAGATACGCAGTATTTT
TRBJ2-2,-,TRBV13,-,CASGRGGPTGELFF,TGTGCCAGCGGCCGAGGGGGGCCCACCGGGGAGCTGTTTTTT
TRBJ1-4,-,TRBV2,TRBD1,CASSGAGGLEKLFF,TGTGCCAGCAGTGGGGCAGGGGGTCTGGAAAAACTGTTTTTT
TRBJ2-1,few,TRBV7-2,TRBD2,CASSPGGALNEQFF,TGTGCCAGCAGCCCGGGGGGGGCTCTCAATGAGCAGTTCTTC
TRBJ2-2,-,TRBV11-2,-,CASSGDGRTGELFF,TGTGCCAGCAGCGGTGACGGTAGGACCGGGGAGCTGTTTTTT
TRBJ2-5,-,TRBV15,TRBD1,CATSRDSKETQYF,TGTGCCACCAGCCGGGACAGTAAAGAGACCCAGTACTTC
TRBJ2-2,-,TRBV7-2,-,CASSLVRNTGELFF,TGTGCCAGCAGCTTAGTCCGGAACACCGGGGAGCTGTTTTTT
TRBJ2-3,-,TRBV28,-,CASSYDRYFTDTQYF,TGTGCCAGCAGTTACGACCGATACTTCACAGATACGCAGTATTTT
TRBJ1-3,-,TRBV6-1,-,CASSEGPLEGNTIYF,TGTGCCAGCAGTGAGGGACCCTTAGAAGGAAACACCATATATTTT